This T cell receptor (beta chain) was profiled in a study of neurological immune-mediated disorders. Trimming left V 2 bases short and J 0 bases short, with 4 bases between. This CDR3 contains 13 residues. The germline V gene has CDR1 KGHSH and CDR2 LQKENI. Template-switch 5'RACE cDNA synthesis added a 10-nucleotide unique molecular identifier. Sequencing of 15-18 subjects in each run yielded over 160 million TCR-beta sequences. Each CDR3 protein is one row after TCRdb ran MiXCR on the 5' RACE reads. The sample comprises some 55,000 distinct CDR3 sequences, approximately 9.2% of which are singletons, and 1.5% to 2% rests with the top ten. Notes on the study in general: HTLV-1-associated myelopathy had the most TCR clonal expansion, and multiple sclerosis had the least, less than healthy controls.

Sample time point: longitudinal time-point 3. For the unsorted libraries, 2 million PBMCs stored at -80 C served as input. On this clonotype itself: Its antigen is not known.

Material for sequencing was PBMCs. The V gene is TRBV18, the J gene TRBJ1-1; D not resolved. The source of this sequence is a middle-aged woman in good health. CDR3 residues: CASSPTVNTEAFF. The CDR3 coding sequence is TGTGCCAGCTCACCAACGGTGAACACTGAAGCTTTCTTT.